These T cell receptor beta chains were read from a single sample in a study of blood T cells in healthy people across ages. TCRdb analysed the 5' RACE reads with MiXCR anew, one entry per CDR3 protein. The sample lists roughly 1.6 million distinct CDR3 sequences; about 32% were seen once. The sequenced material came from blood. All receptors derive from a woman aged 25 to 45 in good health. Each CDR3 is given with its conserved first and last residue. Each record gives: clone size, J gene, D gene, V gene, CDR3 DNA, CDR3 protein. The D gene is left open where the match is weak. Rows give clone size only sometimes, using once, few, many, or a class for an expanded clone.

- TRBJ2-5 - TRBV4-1 TGCGCCAGCAGCCGCCAAGCAGATGGTAGACGGGGCCCTTACTTC CASSRQADGRRGPYF
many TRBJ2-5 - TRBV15 TGTGCCACCAGCAGAGATTTCAGGGAAGAGACCCAGTACTTC CATSRDFREETQYF
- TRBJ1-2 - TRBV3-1 TGTGCCAGCAGCCAAGGGCCCGGGGGATCCTATGGCTACACCTTC CASSQGPGGSYGYTF
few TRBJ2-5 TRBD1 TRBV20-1 TGCAGTGCTACCACAGGGGGCTACAAAGAGGCCCAGTACTTC CSATTGGYKEAQYF
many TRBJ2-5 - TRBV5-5 TGTGCCAGCAGCTCGACCCTGGTCGGGGCCCAGTACTTC CASSSTLVGAQYF
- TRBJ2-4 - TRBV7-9 TGTGCCAGCAGCTTATCTATTGGCCCCAACATTCAGTACTTC CASSLSIGPNIQYF
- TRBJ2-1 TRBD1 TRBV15 TGTGCCACCAGCGGAACAGGGGGGTCCTACAATGAGCAGTTCTTC CATSGTGGSYNEQFF
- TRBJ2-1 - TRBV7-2 TGTGCCAGCACCCTGGGTCCAATACTATACAATGAGCAGTTCTTC CASTLGPILYNEQFF
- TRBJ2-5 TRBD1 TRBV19 TGTGCCAGTAGTCCCGGGACAGGGCACCCAGAGACCCAGTACTTC CASSPGTGHPETQYF
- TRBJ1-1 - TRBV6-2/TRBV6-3 TGTGCCAGCACCTACGATGGCACTTTGAACACTGAAGCTTTCTTT CASTYDGTLNTEAFF
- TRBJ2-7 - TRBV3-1 TGTGCCAGCAGCCAAACCGGACCTAAAAGCTACGAGCAGTACTTC CASSQTGPKSYEQYF
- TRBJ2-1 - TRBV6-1 TGTGCCAGCAGTGGACAGGACTCCTACAATGAGCAGTTCTTC CASSGQDSYNEQFF
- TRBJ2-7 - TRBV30 TGTGCCTGGGGGGGGCGAGGGGTCGCGACCTACGAGCAGTACTTC CAWGGRGVATYEQYF
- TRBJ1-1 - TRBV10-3 TGTGCCATCAGTGAGGAAGACGGCTTAACTGAAGCTTTCTTT CAISEEDGLTEAFF
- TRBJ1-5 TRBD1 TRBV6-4 TGTGCCAGCAGTGACTCTTGTTGTCGGGACAGGAACACAACTTATAGCAATCAGCCCCAGCATTTT CASSDSCCRDRNTTYSNQPQHF
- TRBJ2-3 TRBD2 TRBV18 TGTGCCAGCTCACTGGGACTAGCGCAAGATACGCAGTATTTT CASSLGLAQDTQYF
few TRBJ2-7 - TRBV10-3 TGTGCCATCAGCCTACAGAGCTCGGGAGCTGGGTACGAGCAGTACTTC CAISLQSSGAGYEQYF
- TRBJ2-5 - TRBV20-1 TGCAGTGCTAGAGTTGGGGGACGAGAGACCCAGTACTTC CSARVGGRETQYF
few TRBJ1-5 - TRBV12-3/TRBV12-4 TGTGCCAGCAGTTTATCTCATTCTAGCAATCAGCCCCAGCATTTT CASSLSHSSNQPQHF
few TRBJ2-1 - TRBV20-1 TGCAGTGCTAGCAAAGGAGTGGAGCAGTTCTTC CSASKGVEQFF
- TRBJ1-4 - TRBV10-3 TGTGTCATCAGTGAGTCTGGGGTTGAAAAACTGTTTTTT CVISESGVEKLFF
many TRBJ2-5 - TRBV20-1 TGCAGTGCTCATAGACAGCACCAAGAGACCCAGTACTTC CSAHRQHQETQYF
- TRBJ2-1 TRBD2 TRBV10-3 TGTGCCATCAGTGAGCCGGGGGGATCGTCCTACAATGAGCAGTTCTTC CAISEPGGSSYNEQFF
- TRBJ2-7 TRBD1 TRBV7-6 TGTGCCAGCAGCTACGGGACAGAGGGGCCCCACGAGCAGTACTTC CASSYGTEGPHEQYF
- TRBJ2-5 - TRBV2 TGTGCCAGCAGTGGGCAGGGGATGGAGACCCAGTACTTC CASSGQGMETQYF
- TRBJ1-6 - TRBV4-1 TGCGCCAGCAGCCAAGACGGACGGGGTGTTGGTTCACCCCTCCACTTT CASSQDGRGVGSPLHF
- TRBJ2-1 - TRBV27 TGTGCCAGCAGTTTACGCCAAGCCTACAATGAGCAGTTCTTC CASSLRQAYNEQFF
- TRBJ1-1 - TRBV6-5 TGTGCCAGCAGTTACGGACAGACCGACACTGAAGCTTTCTTT CASSYGQTDTEAFF
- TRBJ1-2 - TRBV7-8 TGTGCCAGCAGCGATCGTCCAGGCCTCTATGGCTACACCTTC CASSDRPGLYGYTF
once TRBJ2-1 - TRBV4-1 TGCGCCAGCAGCTTACGGGGCAATGAGCAGTTGTTC CASSLRGNEQLF
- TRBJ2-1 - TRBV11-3 TGTGCCAGCAGTTTGGACCCCAACAATGAGCGGTTCTTC CASSLDPNNERFF
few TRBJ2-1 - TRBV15 TGTGCCACCAGCAGAGATCTCATGGAAGGGAATGAGCAGTTCTTC CATSRDLMEGNEQFF
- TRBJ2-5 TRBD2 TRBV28 TGTGCCAGCAGTTTTCTCGCAGCGGGAGGAGAGACCCAGTACTTC CASSFLAAGGETQYF
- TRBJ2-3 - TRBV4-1 TGCGCCAGCAGCCAAGAAGACTCAGCAGGCCCGAAACTTAGCACAGATACGCAGTATTTT CASSQEDSAGPKLSTDTQYF
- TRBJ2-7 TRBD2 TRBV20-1 TGCAGTGCTACTAGCGGGAGCGCCCACGAGCAGTACTTC CSATSGSAHEQYF
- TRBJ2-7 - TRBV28 TGTGCCAGCAGTTGGCCGTCCTGGATAATGGGGTCCTCCTACGAGCAGTACTTC CASSWPSWIMGSSYEQYF
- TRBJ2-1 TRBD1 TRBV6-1 TGTGCCAGCAGTGAATCGACAGGGGGGCATGAGCAGTTCTTC CASSESTGGHEQFF
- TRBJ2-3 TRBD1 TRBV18 TGTGCCAGCTCACTGTACAGGGGGGAACTCACAGATACGCAGTATTTT CASSLYRGELTDTQYF
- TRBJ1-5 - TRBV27 TGTGCCAGCAGGTTATTTGAAAGTCAGCCCCAGCATTTT CASRLFESQPQHF
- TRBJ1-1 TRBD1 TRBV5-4 TGTGCCAGCAGCGTCGGACAGGGGAGGGGAAAGACTGAAGCTTTCTTT CASSVGQGRGKTEAFF
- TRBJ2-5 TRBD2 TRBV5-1 TGCGCCAGCAGCGAGACTAGCGGAGGAGAGACCCAGTACTTC CASSETSGGETQYF
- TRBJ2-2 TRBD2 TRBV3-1 TGTGCCAGCTGCGGCACTAGCGGCGGGGAGCTGTTTTTT CASCGTSGGELFF
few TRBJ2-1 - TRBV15 TGTGCCACCAGCAGAGGGGGGGTTAATGAGCAGTTCTTC CATSRGGVNEQFF
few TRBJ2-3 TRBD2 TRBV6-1 TGTGCCAGCAGTGAATCTAGCGGGTCAGGCACAGATACGCAGTATTTT CASSESSGSGTDTQYF
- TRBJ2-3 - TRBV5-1 TGCGCCAGCAGCTTGGCCGGTGAGCCCACAGATACGCAGTATTTT CASSLAGEPTDTQYF
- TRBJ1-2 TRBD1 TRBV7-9 TGTGCCAGCAGCTTAGGGGACAGGGTACATGGCTACACCTTC CASSLGDRVHGYTF